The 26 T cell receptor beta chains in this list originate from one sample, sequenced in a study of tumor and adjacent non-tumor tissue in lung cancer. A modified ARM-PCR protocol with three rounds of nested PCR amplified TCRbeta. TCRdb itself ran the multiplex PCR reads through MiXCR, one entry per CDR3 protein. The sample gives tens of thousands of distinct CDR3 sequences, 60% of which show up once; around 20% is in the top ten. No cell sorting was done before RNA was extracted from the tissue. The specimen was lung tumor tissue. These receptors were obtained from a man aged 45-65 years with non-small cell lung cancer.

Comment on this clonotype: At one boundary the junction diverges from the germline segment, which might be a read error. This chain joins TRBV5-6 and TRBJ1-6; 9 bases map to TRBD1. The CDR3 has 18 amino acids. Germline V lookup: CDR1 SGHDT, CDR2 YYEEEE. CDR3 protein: CASSPRDRVGITYSPFHF. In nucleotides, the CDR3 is TGTGCCAGCAGCCCGAGGGACAGGGTCGGTATAACTTATTCACCCTTCCACTTT.

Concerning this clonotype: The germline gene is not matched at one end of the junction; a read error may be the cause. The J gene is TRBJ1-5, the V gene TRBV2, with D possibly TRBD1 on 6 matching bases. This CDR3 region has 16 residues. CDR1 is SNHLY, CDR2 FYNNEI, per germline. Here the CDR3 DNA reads TGTGCCAGCAGTGAAGCGCTTGGGGGGCTGGGTCAGCCCCGGCATTTT. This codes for CASSEALGGLGQPRHF. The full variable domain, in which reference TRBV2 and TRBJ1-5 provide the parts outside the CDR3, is EPEVTQTPSHQVTQMGQEVILRCVPISNHLYFYWYRQILGQKVEFLVSFYNNEISEKSEIFDDQFSVERPDGSNFTLKIRSTKLEDSAMYFCASSEALGGLGQPRHFGDGTRLSIL.

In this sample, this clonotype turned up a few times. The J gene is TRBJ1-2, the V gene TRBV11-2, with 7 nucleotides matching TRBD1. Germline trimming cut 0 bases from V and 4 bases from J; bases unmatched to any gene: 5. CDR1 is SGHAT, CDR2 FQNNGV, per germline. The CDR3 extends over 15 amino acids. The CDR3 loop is CASSLEGSGGYGYTF. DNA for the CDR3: TGTGCCAGCAGCTTAGAAGGGTCAGGGGGCTATGGCTACACCTTC.

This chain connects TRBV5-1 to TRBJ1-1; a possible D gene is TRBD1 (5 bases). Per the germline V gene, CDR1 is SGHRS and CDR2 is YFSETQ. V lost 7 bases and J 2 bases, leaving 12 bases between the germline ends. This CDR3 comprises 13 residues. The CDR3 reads CASGLGVNTEAFF. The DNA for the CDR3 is TGCGCCAGCGGGCTGGGGGTAAACACTGAAGCTTTCTTT.

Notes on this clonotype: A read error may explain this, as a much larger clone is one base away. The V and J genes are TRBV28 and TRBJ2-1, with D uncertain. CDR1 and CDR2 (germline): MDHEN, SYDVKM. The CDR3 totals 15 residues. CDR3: CASTLTAGSYNEQFF. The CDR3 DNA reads TGTGCCAGCACTTTAACAGCAGGCTCCTACAATGAGCAGTTCTTC.

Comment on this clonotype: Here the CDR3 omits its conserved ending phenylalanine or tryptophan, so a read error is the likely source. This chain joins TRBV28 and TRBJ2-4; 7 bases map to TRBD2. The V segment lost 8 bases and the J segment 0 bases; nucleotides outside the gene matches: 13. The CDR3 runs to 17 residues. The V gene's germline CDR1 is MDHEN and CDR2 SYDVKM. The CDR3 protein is CASSNSASGVAKNIQYC. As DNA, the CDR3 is TGTGCCAGCTCCAATTCGGCTAGCGGCGTAGCCAAAAACATTCAGTACTGC.

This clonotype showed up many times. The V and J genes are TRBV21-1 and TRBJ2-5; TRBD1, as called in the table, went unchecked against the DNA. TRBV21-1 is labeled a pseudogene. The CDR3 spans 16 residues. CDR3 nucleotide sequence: TGTGCCAGCAGCGTATCCGGGACAGTAGGCCAAGAGACCCAGTACTTC. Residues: CASSVSGTVGQETQYF.

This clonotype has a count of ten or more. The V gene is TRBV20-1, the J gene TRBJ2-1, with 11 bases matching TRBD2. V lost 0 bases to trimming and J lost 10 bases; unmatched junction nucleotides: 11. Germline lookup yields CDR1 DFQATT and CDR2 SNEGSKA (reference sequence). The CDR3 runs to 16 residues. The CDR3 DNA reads TGCAGTGCTAGAGATGTTCGAACTAGCGGGAGTAGGGAGCAGTTCTTC. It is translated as CSARDVRTSGSREQFF.

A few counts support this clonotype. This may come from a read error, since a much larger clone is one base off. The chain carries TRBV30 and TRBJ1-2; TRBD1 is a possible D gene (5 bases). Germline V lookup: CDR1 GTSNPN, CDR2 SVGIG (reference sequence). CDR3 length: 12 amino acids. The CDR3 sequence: CVWRRGDYGYTF. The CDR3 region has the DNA TGTGTCTGGAGGCGGGGGGACTATGGCTACACCTTC.

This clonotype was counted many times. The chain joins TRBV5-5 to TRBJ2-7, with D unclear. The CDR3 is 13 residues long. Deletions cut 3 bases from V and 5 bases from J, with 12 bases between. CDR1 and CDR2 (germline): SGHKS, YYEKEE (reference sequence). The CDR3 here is CASSSWPRDEQYF. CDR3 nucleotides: TGTGCCAGCAGCTCTTGGCCTCGGGACGAGCAGTACTTC. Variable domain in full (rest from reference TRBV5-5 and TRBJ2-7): DAGVTQSPTHLIKTRGQQVTLRCSPISGHKSVSWYQQVLGQGPQFIFQYYEKEERGRGNFPDRFSARQFPNYSSELNVNALLLGDSALYLCASSSWPRDEQYFGPGTRLTVT.

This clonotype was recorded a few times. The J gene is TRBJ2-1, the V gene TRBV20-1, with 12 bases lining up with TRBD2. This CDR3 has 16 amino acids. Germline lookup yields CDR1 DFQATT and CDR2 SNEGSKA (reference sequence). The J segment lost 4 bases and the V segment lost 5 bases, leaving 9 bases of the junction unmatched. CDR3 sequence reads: CSAGQAGTSGYNEQFF. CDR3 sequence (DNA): TGCAGTGCTGGCCAGGCCGGGACTAGCGGGTACAATGAGCAGTTCTTC.

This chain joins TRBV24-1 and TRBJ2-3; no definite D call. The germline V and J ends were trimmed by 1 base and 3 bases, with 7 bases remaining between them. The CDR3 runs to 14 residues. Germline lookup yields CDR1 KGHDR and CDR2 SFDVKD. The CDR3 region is CATSDFRATDTQYF. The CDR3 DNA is TGTGCCACCAGTGATTTTCGGGCTACAGATACGCAGTATTTT.

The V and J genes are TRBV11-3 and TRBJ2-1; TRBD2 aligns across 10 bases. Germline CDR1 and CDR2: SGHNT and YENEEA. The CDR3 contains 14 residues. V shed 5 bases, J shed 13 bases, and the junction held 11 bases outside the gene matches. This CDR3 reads CASSPPPSGGEQFF. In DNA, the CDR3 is TGTGCCAGCAGCCCTCCCCCTAGCGGGGGTGAACAGTTCTTC.

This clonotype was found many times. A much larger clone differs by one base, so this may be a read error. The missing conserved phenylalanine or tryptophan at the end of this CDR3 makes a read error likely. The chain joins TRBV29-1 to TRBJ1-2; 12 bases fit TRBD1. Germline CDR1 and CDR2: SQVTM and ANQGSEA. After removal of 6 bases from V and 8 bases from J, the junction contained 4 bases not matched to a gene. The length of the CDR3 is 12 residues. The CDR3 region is CSVGQGARGYTL. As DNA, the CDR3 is TGCAGCGTGGGACAGGGGGCGCGGGGCTACACCCTC.

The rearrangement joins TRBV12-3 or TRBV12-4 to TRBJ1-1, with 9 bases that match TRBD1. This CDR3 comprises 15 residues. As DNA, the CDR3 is TGTACCAACTCGGTGGGACAGGGAGTAGGCACTGAAGCTTTCTTT. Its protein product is CTNSVGQGVGTEAFF.

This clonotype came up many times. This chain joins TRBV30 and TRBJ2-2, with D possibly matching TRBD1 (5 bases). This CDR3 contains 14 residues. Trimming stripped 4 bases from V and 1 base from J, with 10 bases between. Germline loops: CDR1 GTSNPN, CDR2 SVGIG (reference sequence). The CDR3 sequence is CAWKGLMNTGELFF. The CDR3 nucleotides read TGTGCCTGGAAGGGGCTAATGAACACCGGGGAGCTGTTTTTT.

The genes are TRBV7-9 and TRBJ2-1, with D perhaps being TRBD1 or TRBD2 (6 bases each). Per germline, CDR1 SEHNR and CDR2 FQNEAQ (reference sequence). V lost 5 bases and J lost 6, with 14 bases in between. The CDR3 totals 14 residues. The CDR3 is CASSPSRGGNEQFF. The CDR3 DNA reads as TGTGCCAGCAGCCCCAGCAGGGGAGGCAATGAGCAGTTCTTC. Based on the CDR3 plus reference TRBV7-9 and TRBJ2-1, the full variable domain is DTGVSQNPRHKITKRGQNVTFRCDPISEHNRLYWYRQTLGQGPEFLTYFQNEAQLEKSRLLSDRFSAERPKGSFSTLEIQRTEQGDSAMYLCASSPSRGGNEQFFGPGTRLTVL.

The CDR3 loop reads CASSGTSGGLTDTQYF. CDR3 coding DNA: TGTGCCAGCAGCGGGACTAGCGGGGGACTCACAGATACGCAGTATTTT. This chain connects TRBV11-3 to TRBJ2-3; TRBD2 matches 14 bases. This CDR3 comprises 16 residues. Germline V gene sequence: CDR1 SGHNT, CDR2 YENEEA. V lost 5 bases and J lost 2; bases outside the gene matches: 3.

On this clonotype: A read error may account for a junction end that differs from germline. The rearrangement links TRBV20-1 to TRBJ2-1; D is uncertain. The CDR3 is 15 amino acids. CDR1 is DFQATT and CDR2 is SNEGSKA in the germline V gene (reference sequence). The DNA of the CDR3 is TGCAGTGCTAGAGGGCAGAAAAGCTTCTACAATGGGCAGTTCTTC. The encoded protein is CSARGQKSFYNGQFF.

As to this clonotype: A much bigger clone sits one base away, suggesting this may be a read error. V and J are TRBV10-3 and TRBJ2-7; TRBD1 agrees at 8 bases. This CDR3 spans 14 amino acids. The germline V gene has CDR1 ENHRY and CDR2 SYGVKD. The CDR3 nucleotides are TGTGCCATCAGCTCTGACAGGGGATACTACAAGCAGTACTTC. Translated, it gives CAISSDRGYYKQYF.

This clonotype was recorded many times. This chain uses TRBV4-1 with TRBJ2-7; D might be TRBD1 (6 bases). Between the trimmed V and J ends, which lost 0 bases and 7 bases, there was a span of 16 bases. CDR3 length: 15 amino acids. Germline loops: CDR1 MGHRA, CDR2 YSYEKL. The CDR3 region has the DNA TGCGCCAGCAGCCAAGAAACCGGCAGGGGAAGAGAGCAGTACTTC. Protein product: CASSQETGRGREQYF.

The CDR3 protein is CASSCTNAIIAGITGELFF. As DNA, the CDR3 is TGTGCCAGCAGTTGCACTAATGCTATAATCGCAGGGATCACCGGGGAGCTGTTTTTT. V gene TRBV6-6 combines with J gene TRBJ2-2; TRBD1 might be the D (5 bases). Germline loops: CDR1 MNHNY, CDR2 SVGAGI (reference sequence). CDR3 length: 19 residues. Trimming pared 4 bases from V and 4 bases from J, leaving 25 bases between.

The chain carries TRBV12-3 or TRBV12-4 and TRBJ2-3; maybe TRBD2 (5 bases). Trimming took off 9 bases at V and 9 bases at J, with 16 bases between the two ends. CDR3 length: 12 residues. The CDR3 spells CARRYSESTQYF. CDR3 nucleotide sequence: TGTGCCAGGAGATATAGCGAATCAACGCAGTATTTT.

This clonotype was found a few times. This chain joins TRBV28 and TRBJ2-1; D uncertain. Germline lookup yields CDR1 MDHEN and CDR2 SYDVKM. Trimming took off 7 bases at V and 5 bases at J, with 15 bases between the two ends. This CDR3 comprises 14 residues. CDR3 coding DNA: TGTGCCAGCACCTCCGGGTGGGGAAACAATGAGCAGTTCTTC. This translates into CASTSGWGNNEQFF.

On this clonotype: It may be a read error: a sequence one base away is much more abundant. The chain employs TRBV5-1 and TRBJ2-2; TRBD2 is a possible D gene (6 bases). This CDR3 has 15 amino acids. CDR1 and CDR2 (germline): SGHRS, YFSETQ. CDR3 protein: CASSLSLTNTGGLFF. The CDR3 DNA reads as TGCGCCAGCAGCTTGAGTCTGACGAACACCGGGGGGCTGTTTTTT.

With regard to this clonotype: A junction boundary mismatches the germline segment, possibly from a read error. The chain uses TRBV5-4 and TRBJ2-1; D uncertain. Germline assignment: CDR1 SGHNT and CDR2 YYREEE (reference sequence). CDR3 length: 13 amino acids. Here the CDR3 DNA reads TGTGTCAGCAGCTTGGCCGAGAAGGTTGAGCAGTTCTTC. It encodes CVSSLAEKVEQFF. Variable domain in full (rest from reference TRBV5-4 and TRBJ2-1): ETGVTQSPTHLIKTRGQQVTLRCSSQSGHNTVSWYQQALGQGPQFIFQYYREEENGRGNFPPRFSGLQFPNYSSELNVNALELDDSALYLCVSSLAEKVEQFFGPGTRLTVL.